The T cell receptor beta chain described here comes from a study of blood T cell repertoires in COVID-19. About the study: Donors in the United States, Italy and Spain gave samples during acute or convalescent COVID-19. From T cells, B-cell-depleted T cells, or PBMCs came the material, which was cDNA or gDNA.

One Seattle source followed patients from active infection through their disease course. Only in-frame clones appear in the TCRdb table, and some are missing; sequencing was by immunoSEQ multiplex PCR. The table has under 200,000 clones, about 88% seen once. This clone was seen a handful of times. At one of its ends the junction is not consistent with the germline gene, which may arise from a read error. The sequenced sample was peripheral blood. The receptor comes from a man between 60 and 75 years old with COVID-19, enrolled during active disease.

CDR3 sequence: CAGAPRTLKNF. CDR3 DNA sequence: TGCGCCGGCGCTCCTAGGACTTTAAAGAACTTC. This chain joins TRBV23-1 and TRBJ2-7, with D perhaps matching TRBD2 (5 bases). TRBV23-1 is an ORF; its function is uncertain. This CDR3 region has 11 residues.